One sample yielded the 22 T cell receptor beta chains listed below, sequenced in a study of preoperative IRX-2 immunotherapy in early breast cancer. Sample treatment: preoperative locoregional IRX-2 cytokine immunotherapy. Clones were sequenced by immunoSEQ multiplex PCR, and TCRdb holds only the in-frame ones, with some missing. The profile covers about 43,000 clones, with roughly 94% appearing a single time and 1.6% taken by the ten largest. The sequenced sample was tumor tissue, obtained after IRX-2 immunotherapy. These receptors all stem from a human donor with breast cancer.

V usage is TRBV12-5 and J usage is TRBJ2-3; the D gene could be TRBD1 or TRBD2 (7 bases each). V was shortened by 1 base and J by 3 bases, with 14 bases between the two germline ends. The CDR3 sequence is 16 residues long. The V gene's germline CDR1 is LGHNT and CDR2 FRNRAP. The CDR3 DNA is TGTGCTAGTGGTTTGGGCAGGGGGGGTGTGACAGATACGCAGTATTTT. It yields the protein CASGLGRGGVTDTQYF.

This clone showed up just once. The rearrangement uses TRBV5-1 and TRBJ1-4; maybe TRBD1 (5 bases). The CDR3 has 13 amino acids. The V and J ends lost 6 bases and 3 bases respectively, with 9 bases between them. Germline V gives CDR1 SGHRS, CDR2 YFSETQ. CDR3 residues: CASTEGPNEKLFF. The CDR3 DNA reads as TGCGCCAGCACGGAGGGGCCTAATGAAAAACTGTTTTTT.

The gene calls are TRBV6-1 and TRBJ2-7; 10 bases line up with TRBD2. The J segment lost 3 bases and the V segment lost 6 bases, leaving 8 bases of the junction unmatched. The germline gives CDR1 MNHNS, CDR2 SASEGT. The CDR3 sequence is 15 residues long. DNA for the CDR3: TGTGCCAGCAGAACCCCGGGACTAGCGCGCTACGAGCAGTACTTC. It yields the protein CASRTPGLARYEQYF.

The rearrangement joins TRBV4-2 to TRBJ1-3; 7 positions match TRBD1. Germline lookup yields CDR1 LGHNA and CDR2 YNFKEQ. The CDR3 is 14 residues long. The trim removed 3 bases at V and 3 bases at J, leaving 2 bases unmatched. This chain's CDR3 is CASSHTGDGNTIYF. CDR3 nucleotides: TGTGCCAGCAGCCACACAGGGGATGGAAACACCATATATTTT.

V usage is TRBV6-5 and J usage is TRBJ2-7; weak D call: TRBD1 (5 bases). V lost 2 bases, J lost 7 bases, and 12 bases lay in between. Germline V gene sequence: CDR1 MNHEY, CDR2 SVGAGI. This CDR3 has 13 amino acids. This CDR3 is CASSYVQGWEQYF. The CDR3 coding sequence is TGTGCCAGCAGTTACGTTCAGGGATGGGAGCAGTACTTC.

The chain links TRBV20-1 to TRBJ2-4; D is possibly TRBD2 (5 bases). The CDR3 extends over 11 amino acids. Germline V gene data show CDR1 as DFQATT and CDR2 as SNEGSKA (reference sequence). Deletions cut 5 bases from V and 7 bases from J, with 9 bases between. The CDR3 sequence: CSAWPGNIQYF. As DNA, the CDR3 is TGCAGTGCTTGGCCGGGGAACATTCAGTACTTC.

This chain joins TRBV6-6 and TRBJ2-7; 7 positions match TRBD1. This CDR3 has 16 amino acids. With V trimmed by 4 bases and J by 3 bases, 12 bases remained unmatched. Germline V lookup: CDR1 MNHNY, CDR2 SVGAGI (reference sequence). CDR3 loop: CASSSNGRGTDYEQYF. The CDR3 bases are TGTGCCAGCAGTTCGAACGGCCGAGGGACAGACTACGAGCAGTACTTC.

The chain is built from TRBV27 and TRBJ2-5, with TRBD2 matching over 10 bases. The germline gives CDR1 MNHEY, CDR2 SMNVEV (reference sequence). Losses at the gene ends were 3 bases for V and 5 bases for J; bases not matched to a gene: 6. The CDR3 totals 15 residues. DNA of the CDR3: TGTGCCAGCAGTTTTGCTAGCGGGGGACTGGAGACCCAGTACTTC. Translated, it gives CASSFASGGLETQYF.

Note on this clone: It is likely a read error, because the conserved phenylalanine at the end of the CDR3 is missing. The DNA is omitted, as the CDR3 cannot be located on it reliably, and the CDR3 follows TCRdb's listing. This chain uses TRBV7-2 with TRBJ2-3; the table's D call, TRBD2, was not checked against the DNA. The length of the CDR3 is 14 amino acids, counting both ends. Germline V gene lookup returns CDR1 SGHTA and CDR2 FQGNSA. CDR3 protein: CASSHGLAGETPFV.

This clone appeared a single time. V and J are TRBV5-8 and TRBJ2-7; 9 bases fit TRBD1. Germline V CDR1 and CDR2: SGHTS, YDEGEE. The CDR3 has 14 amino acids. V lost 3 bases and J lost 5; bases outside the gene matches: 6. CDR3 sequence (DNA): TGTGCCAGCAGCTCGGGACAGGGAGGAGACGAGCAGTACTTC. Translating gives CASSSGQGGDEQYF. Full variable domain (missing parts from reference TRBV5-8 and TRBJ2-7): EAGVTQSPTHLIKTRGQQATLRCSPISGHTSVYWYQQALGLGLQFLLWYDEGEERNRGNFPPRFSGRQFPNYSSELNVNALELEDSALYLCASSSGQGGDEQYFGPGTRLTVT.

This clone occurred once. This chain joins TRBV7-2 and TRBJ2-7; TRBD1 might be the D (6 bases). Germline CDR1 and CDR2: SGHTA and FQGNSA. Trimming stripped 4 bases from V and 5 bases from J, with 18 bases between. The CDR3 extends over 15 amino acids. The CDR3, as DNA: TGTGCCAGCAGCTCCACCGGGACATGGGTGGACGAGCAGTACTTC. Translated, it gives CASSSTGTWVDEQYF.

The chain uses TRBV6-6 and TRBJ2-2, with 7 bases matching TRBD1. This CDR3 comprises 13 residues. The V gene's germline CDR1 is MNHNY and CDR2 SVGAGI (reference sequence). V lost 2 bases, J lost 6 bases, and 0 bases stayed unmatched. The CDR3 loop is CASSYRGPGELFF. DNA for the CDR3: TGTGCCAGCAGTTACAGGGGGCCCGGGGAGCTGTTTTTT.

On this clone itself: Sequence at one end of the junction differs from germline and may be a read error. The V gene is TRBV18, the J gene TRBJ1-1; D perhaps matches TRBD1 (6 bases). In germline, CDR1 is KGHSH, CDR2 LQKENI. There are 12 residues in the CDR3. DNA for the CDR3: TGTGCCAGCTCACCCAGGGGCCCTGACGCTTTCTTT. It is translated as CASSPRGPDAFF.

DNA of the CDR3: TGTGCCAGCAGCTTGGGCGGACAGGGATCCTACGAGCAGTACTTC. Its protein product is CASSLGGQGSYEQYF. The chain recombines TRBV5-4 with TRBJ2-7, with TRBD1 matching over 8 bases. The CDR3 has 15 residues. Germline V CDR1 and CDR2: SGHNT, YYREEE (reference sequence). J gave up 1 base and V 0 bases, and 3 bases lay outside the gene matches.

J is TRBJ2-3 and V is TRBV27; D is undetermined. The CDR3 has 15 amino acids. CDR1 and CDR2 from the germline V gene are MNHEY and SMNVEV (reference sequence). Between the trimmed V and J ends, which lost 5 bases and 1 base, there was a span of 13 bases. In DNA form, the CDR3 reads TGTGCCAGCAGTCCCCGTTCCGGAGGCACAGATACGCAGTATTTT. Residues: CASSPRSGGTDTQYF.

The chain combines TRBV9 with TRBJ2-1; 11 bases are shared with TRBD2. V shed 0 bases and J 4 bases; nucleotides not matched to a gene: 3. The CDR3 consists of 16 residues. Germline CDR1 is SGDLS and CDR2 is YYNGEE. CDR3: CASSVGGLAVYNEQFF. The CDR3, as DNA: TGTGCCAGCAGCGTAGGGGGACTAGCGGTTTACAATGAGCAGTTCTTC.

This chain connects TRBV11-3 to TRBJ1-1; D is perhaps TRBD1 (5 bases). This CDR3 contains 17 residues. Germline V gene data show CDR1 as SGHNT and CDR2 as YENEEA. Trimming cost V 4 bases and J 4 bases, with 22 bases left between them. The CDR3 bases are TGTGCCAGCAGCTCCCCCCCCCTGCTCCGGAGGGGCACTGAAGCTTTCTTT. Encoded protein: CASSSPPLLRRGTEAFF.

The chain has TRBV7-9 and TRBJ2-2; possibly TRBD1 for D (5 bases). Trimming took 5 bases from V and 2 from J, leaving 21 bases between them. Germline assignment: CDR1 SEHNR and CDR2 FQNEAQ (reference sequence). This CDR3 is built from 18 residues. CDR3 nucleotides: TGTGCCAGCAGCGTAATGAGATTTGGACACAAAAACACCGGGGAGCTGTTTTTT. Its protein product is CASSVMRFGHKNTGELFF.

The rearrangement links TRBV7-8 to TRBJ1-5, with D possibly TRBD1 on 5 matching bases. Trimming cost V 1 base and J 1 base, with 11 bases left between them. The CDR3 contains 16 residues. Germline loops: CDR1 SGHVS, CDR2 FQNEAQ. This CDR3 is CASSLEAGRSNQPQHF. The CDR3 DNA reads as TGTGCCAGCAGCTTAGAGGCAGGGAGGAGCAATCAGCCCCAGCATTTT. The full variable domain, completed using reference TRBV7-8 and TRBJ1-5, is GAGVSQSPRYKVAKRGQDVALRCDPISGHVSLFWYQQALGQGPEFLTYFQNEAQLDKSGLPSDRFFAERPEGSVSTLKIQRTQQEDSAVYLCASSLEAGRSNQPQHFGDGTRLSIL.

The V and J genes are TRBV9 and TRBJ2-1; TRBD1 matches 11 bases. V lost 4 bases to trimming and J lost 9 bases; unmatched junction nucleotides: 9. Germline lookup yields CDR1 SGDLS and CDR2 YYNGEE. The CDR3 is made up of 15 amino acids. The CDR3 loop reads CASSPRTGGDFEQFF. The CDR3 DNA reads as TGTGCCAGCAGCCCGCGGACAGGGGGCGACTTTGAGCAGTTCTTC.

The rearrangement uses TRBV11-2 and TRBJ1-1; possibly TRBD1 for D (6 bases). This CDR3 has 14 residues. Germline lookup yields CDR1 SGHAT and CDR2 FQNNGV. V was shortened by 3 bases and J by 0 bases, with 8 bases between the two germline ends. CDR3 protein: CASSFDRLNTEAFF. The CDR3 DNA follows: TGTGCCAGCAGCTTTGACAGGCTGAACACTGAAGCTTTCTTT.

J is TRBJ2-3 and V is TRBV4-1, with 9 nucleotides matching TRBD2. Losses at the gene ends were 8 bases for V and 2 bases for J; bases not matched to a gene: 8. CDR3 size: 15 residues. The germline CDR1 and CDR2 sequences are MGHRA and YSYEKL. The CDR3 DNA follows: TGCGCCAGCGGGGGCGGGAGGGACCTCACAGATACGCAGTATTTT. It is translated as CASGGGRDLTDTQYF.